The 9 T cell receptor beta chains below all came from one sample that was sequenced in a study of control samples from healthy donors and cancer patients. Libraries were prepared by immunoSEQ multiplex PCR; TCRdb keeps only in-frame clonotypes and omits some of them. This table holds 400,000 to 500,000 clones, over 75% found once. The sample taken for sequencing was PBMCs. The receptors stem from a man aged 40-55 years with head and neck cancer.

This clone was found a few times. This specimen includes other DNA sequences encoding the same CDR3. The chain employs TRBV7-2 and TRBJ1-1; D is undetermined. V gave up 1 base and J gave up 1 base, with 4 bases separating them. Germline V gives CDR1 SGHTA, CDR2 FQGNSA. The CDR3 contains 13 residues. The DNA for the CDR3 is TGTGCCAGCAGCTTAGAGGGGAACACTGAAGCTTTCTTT. Translating it yields CASSLEGNTEAFF.

The sample holds one count of this clone. The chain is built from TRBV10-1 and TRBJ2-1; D unclear. Germline V gene data show CDR1 as WNHNN and CDR2 as SYGVQD (reference sequence). The CDR3 is 14 amino acids. The ends were cut back, 4 bases at V and 0 bases at J, with 7 bases in the middle. CDR3 DNA sequence: TGCGCCAGCAGTGGGGCACGCTCCTACAATGAGCAGTTCTTC. It translates to CASSGARSYNEQFF.

The rearrangement links TRBV19 to TRBJ2-6; D unclear. CDR1 and CDR2 from the germline V gene are LNHDA and SQIVND (reference sequence). Between the trimmed V and J ends, which lost 1 base and 2 bases, there was a span of 9 bases. This CDR3 has 16 amino acids. The CDR3 bases are TGTGCCAGTAGTATAGTGGGCGGAGCTGGGGCCAACGTCCTGACTTTC. It is translated as CASSIVGGAGANVLTF.

About this clone itself: A junction end diverges from the germline sequence, so it may reflect a read error. This chain links TRBV7-9 with TRBJ2-1; 10 bases map to TRBD2. This CDR3 is built from 13 residues. Germline CDR1 SEHNR, CDR2 FQNEAQ (reference sequence). The CDR3 DNA reads TGCCCCGGGGCTAGCGGGAGAGAAAATGAGCAGTTCTTC. Protein sequence: CPGASGRENEQFF. The full variable domain, its missing parts supplied by reference TRBV7-9 and TRBJ2-1, is DTGVSQNPRHKITKRGQNVTFRCDPISEHNRLYWYRQTLGQGPEFLTYFQNEAQLEKSRLLSDRFSAERPKGSFSTLEIQRTEQGDSAMYLCPGASGRENEQFFGPGTRLTVL.

As concerns this clone: The same CDR3 is also encoded by other DNA sequences in this sample. The rearrangement links TRBV10-3 to TRBJ2-7; TRBD1 matches at 8 bases. With 4 bases clipped from V and 2 bases from J, the junction kept 4 bases outside the gene matches. CDR3 length: 14 residues. CDR1 is ENHRY and CDR2 is SYGVKD in the germline V gene. The CDR3 loop is CAISGDRSPYEQYF. The CDR3 coding sequence is TGTGCCATCAGTGGGGACAGGTCCCCCTACGAGCAGTACTTC.

The gene calls are TRBV6-5 and TRBJ2-3; D is possibly TRBD1 (6 bases). V was cut by 2 bases and J by 6 bases, with 18 bases left in between. Germline lookup yields CDR1 MNHEY and CDR2 SVGAGI. The CDR3 totals 16 residues. Here the CDR3 reads CASSYTAGAILDTQYF. DNA for the CDR3: TGTGCCAGCAGTTACACGGCAGGGGCGATTCTCGATACGCAGTATTTT.

This chain connects TRBV25-1 to TRBJ2-2; 9 bases line up with TRBD1. Germline-derived CDR1 and CDR2 are MGHDK and SYGVNS. This CDR3 contains 17 residues. V was pared by 4 bases and J by 2 bases, with 8 bases of the junction left unmatched. This chain's CDR3 is CASSGSRTGVNTGELFF. The CDR3 bases are TGTGCCAGCAGTGGAAGTCGGACAGGGGTAAACACCGGGGAGCTGTTTTTT.

The chain links TRBV28 to TRBJ2-7; D might be TRBD1 (5 bases). Germline CDR1 MDHEN, CDR2 SYDVKM. Deletions cut 6 bases from V and 2 bases from J, with 20 bases between. CDR3 size: 16 residues. CDR3 in amino acids: CASRVPPGQGTYEQYF. The CDR3, as DNA: TGTGCCAGCAGGGTGCCGCCCGGGCAGGGAACCTACGAGCAGTACTTC. The whole variable domain, filled in from reference TRBV28 and TRBJ2-7, reads DVKVTQSSRYLVKRTGEKVFLECVQDMDHENMFWYRQDPGLGLRLIYFSYDVKMKEKGDIPEGYSVSREKKERFSLILESASTNQTSMYLCASRVPPGQGTYEQYFGPGTRLTVT.

The chain employs TRBV7-2 and TRBJ2-5; D is uncertain. Trimming removed 5 bases from V and 2 bases from J, with 12 bases in between. From germline, CDR1 is SGHTA and CDR2 FQGNSA. This CDR3 has 14 amino acids. CDR3 in amino acids: CASSPVTVQETQYF. The CDR3 DNA reads TGTGCCAGCAGCCCAGTAACAGTACAAGAGACCCAGTACTTC.